The 14 T cell receptor beta chains in this list originate from one sample, sequenced in a study of blood T cell repertoires in COVID-19. Sequencing used immunoSEQ multiplex PCR; TCRdb keeps in-frame clones, though not all of them. The table has around 190,000 clones, 88% seen once. Sequenced material: peripheral blood. All receptors derive from a man younger than 35 with active or convalescent COVID-19.

This clone occurred a few times. V is TRBV6-5 and J is TRBJ2-1, with D perhaps TRBD1 (5 bases). Germline V gene sequence: CDR1 MNHEY, CDR2 SVGAGI. The V end was cut by 8 bases, the J end by 4 bases, with 18 bases between. The CDR3 consists of 15 residues. The CDR3 region is CASGAAWWSYNEQFF. The DNA for the CDR3 is TGTGCCAGCGGGGCCGCCTGGTGGAGTTACAATGAGCAGTTCTTC.

The chain recombines TRBV5-1 with TRBJ2-7; TRBD2 matches 12 bases. Germline V lookup: CDR1 SGHRS, CDR2 YFSETQ. This CDR3 region has 15 residues. Trimming removed 5 bases from V and 5 bases from J; junction bases left unmatched: 8. CDR3 DNA sequence: TGCGCCAGCAGATGGACTAGCGGGATCCTGGACGAGCAGTACTTC. This gives the protein CASRWTSGILDEQYF.

The V gene is TRBV6-2 or TRBV6-3, the J gene TRBJ2-1, with TRBD2 matching over 14 bases. Germline V gene sequence: CDR1 MNHEY, CDR2 SVGEGT. The CDR3 length is 17 residues. Trimming cost V 5 bases and J 5 bases; bases outside gene matches: 8. The CDR3 spells CASSIRLAGGPDNEQFF. As DNA, the CDR3 is TGTGCCAGCAGTATTCGACTAGCGGGAGGGCCTGACAATGAGCAGTTCTTC.

The gene calls are TRBV10-2 and TRBJ2-7, with D perhaps matching TRBD2 (6 bases). Germline CDR1 reads WSHSY; CDR2 reads SAAADI. V lost 7 bases, J lost 3 bases, and 13 bases lay in between. CDR3 length: 13 amino acids. CDR3 in amino acids: CASIGGANYEQYF. The CDR3 DNA reads as TGCGCCAGCATAGGCGGGGCGAACTACGAGCAGTACTTC.

The rearrangement joins TRBV4-1 to TRBJ2-1, with 9 nucleotides matching TRBD2. The CDR3 totals 16 residues. CDR1 is MGHRA and CDR2 is YSYEKL in the germline V gene. J lost 7 bases, V lost 1 base, and 8 bases had no gene match. The CDR3 reads CASSQVAGLASNEQFF. The CDR3 DNA follows: TGCGCCAGCAGCCAAGTTGCAGGACTAGCGTCTAATGAGCAGTTCTTC.

This chain joins TRBV18 and TRBJ2-1, with a tentative D call TRBD2 (5 bases). Trimming shortened V by 0 bases and J by 10 bases, and 7 bases separated the two germline ends. The germline V gene has CDR1 KGHSH and CDR2 LQKENI. The CDR3 consists of 12 residues. For the CDR3, the DNA is TGTGCCAGCTCACCACCGTCGGGGGAGCAGTTCTTC. Protein: CASSPPSGEQFF.

This clone was detected once. The V gene is TRBV29-1, the J gene TRBJ2-5, with D hard to call. The V gene's germline CDR1 is SQVTM and CDR2 ANQGSEA. This CDR3 has 11 residues. V lost 5 bases, J lost 4 bases, and 8 bases lay in between. For the CDR3, the DNA is TGCAGCGTTCTAGTGGGAGAGACCCAGTACTTC. It encodes CSVLVGETQYF.

This sequence joins TRBV10-3 and TRBJ2-2; the D gene is possibly TRBD2 (5 bases). The CDR3 consists of 13 residues. CDR1 ENHRY and CDR2 SYGVKD come from the germline V gene. The V and J ends lost 3 bases and 6 bases respectively, with 8 bases between them. The CDR3 is CAISDTAAGELFF. In nucleotides, the CDR3 is TGTGCCATCAGTGATACAGCGGCCGGGGAGCTGTTTTTT.

The rearrangement links TRBV19 to TRBJ1-1; D might be TRBD1 (6 bases). Trimming removed 0 bases at V and 7 bases at J, with 12 bases between. From germline, CDR1 is LNHDA and CDR2 SQIVND (reference sequence). CDR3 length: 14 residues. The CDR3 DNA sequence: TGTGCCAGTAGTATAGACAGGGGTGGATATGAAGCTTTCTTT. Residues: CASSIDRGGYEAFF.

This chain uses TRBV12-3 or TRBV12-4 with TRBJ1-3; tentatively, D is TRBD1 (5 bases). The CDR3 extends over 13 amino acids. Trimming cost V 5 bases and J 6 bases, with 11 bases left between them. The CDR3 bases are TGTGCCAGCAGTGAACTGACAGAAAACACCATATATTTT. Its protein is CASSELTENTIYF.

The V call is TRBV7-2, the J call TRBJ1-1; TRBD1 aligns across 9 bases. The CDR3 runs to 17 residues. Germline loops: CDR1 SGHTA, CDR2 FQGNSA. The trim removed 2 bases at V and 4 bases at J, leaving 11 bases unmatched. The CDR3 spells CASSLNLGQGKGTEAFF. CDR3 sequence (DNA): TGTGCCAGCAGCTTAAATCTTGGACAGGGGAAAGGCACTGAAGCTTTCTTT.

V usage is TRBV5-5 and J usage is TRBJ2-2, with 7 bases lining up with TRBD2. J was trimmed by 3 bases and V by 3 bases; bases with no gene match: 11. CDR1 SGHKS and CDR2 YYEKEE come from the germline V gene (reference sequence). The CDR3 length is 17 residues. The CDR3 DNA is TGTGCCAGCAGCTCCCGGGCGGGGGTCGGGCACACCGGGGAGCTGTTTTTT. Translation gives CASSSRAGVGHTGELFF.

CDR3 coding DNA: TGCGCCAGCAGCTTGCTGACGGACAACAATGAGCAGTTCTTC. As protein: CASSLLTDNNEQFF. The chain combines TRBV5-1 with TRBJ2-1; TRBD1 is a possible D gene (5 bases). Germline CDR1 reads SGHRS; CDR2 reads YFSETQ. The CDR3 has 14 residues. The V and J ends lost 1 base and 5 bases respectively, with 10 bases between them. Looking up the rest from reference TRBV5-1 and TRBJ2-1 gives the full variable domain: KAGVTQTPRYLIKTRGQQVTLSCSPISGHRSVSWYQQTPGQGLQFLFEYFSETQRNKGNFPGRFSGRQFSNSRSEMNVSTLELGDSALYLCASSLLTDNNEQFFGPGTRLTVL.

The chain employs TRBV2 and TRBJ1-5; tentatively, D is TRBD1 (6 bases). Trimming left V 7 bases short and J 4 bases short, with 8 bases between. Per germline, CDR1 SNHLY and CDR2 FYNNEI. This CDR3 contains 12 residues. CDR3: CASNRANQPQHF. Written as DNA, the CDR3 is TGTGCCAGCAACAGGGCTAATCAGCCCCAGCATTTT.